This record concerns one TCR beta chain sequence. These data belong to a study of Graves' ophthalmopathy and Graves' hyperthyroidism. Amplified TCR beta CDR3 regions were obtained using RNA transcripts as template. Scientists carried out first-round RT-PCR using HTBI primers and then a second-round multiplex PCR. Each CDR3 protein gets one entry after TCRdb re-called the multiplex PCR reads with MiXCR. This sample has hundreds of thousands of distinct CDR3 sequences; roughly 20% occur once, and the top ten carry approximately 6.5%. Per the germline V gene, CDR1 is MNHNS and CDR2 is SASEGT. V was cut by 4 bases and J by 7 bases, with 13 bases left in between. The CDR3 runs 14 residues.

The chain employs TRBV6-1 and TRBJ2-2; D is possibly TRBD2 (5 bases). Sample: peripheral blood. The origin of this receptor is a woman younger than 30 with stable Graves' hyperthyroidism. Some clones in this sample may be carry-over from other donors' samples. The CDR3 DNA reads TGTGCCAGCAGTGGAAAGAGGGCACGCGGGGAGCTGTTTTTT. It codes for CASSGKRARGELFF.